The entry below gives a single T cell receptor (beta chain) sequence along with its context. Its antigen remains unknown. These data originate in a study of T-cell reconstitution after alpha-beta-depleted transplantation in children. Study-wide results and caveats: It was surviving recipient T cells and thymic progenitors that gave some patients high TCRbeta diversity at day 60. By about two months after transplant, alpha-beta T cells reportedly arose from several hundred graft clones that had expanded. One year post-transplant, T-cell counts and diversity were largely derived from T cells produced anew.

Germline assignment: CDR1 SNHLY and CDR2 FYNNEI. Trimming cost V 3 bases and J 0 bases, with 9 bases left between them. The CDR3 sequence is 15 residues long. Researchers prepared the TCRbeta library using unique molecular identifiers, the study reports. TCRdb called the PCR reads again in MiXCR, with one record for every CDR3 protein. The sample lists 90,000 to 130,000 distinct CDR3 sequences, 5% to 8% occurring once. The source is a male patient under 10 years old who had a stem cell transplant for acute lymphoblastic leukemia, so the T cells may come from the graft donor. Material: PBMCs, mostly from graft donor cells, obtained 360 days after TCRalphabeta/CD19-depleted stem cell transplant. V gene TRBV2 combines with J gene TRBJ1-5, with D uncertain. The CDR3 is CASSEWRNSNQPQHF. The CDR3 DNA follows: TGTGCCAGCAGTGAGTGGCGGAATAGCAATCAGCCCCAGCATTTT.